This T cell receptor (beta chain) is from a study of T cell responses to AZD1222 COVID-19 vaccine. Profiled with immunoSEQ multiplex PCR; TCRdb holds only in-frame clones, not every one. The sample contains around 110,000 clones, roughly 88% of which appear only once. In germline, CDR1 is MDHEN, CDR2 SYDVKM. This CDR3 comprises 17 residues. Trimming cost V 6 bases and J 7 bases; bases outside gene matches: 19. V is TRBV28 and J is TRBJ2-7; TRBD1 matches at 9 bases. The specimen was peripheral blood, collected on day 0 of AZD1222 vaccination. The TCR sequence derives from an adult in good health. The CDR3 here is CASRPMAGQGLGGEQYF. For the CDR3, the DNA is TGTGCCAGCAGACCCATGGCGGGACAGGGCCTTGGAGGGGAGCAGTACTTC.